The 25 T cell receptor beta chains below all came from one sample that was sequenced in a study of cytomegalovirus exposure and HLA in healthy donors. Primers for the PCR totalled 60 Vbeta and 13 Jbeta. Data came from immunoSEQ multiplex PCR; TCRdb stores just in-frame clones and leaves some out. The repertoire holds 160,000 or so clones, with just under 80% as singletons. The specimen sequenced was PBMCs. Source of these receptors: a man aged 25-45 years in good health and CMV-seronegative.

The gene calls are TRBV2 and TRBJ2-7, with TRBD2 identical over 9 bases. This CDR3 spans 16 amino acids. The V segment lost 6 bases and the J segment 2 bases; nucleotides outside the gene matches: 11. Germline V gene data show CDR1 as SNHLY and CDR2 as FYNNEI. CDR3 DNA sequence: TGTGCCAGCAGCCGAGGCGGGAGGGCCTCCCCCTACGAGCAGTACTTC. Translated: CASSRGGRASPYEQYF.

This sequence joins TRBV27 and TRBJ1-2, with D possibly being TRBD1 (6 bases). Germline V gene lookup returns CDR1 MNHEY and CDR2 SMNVEV (reference sequence). This CDR3 spans 15 amino acids. Trimming took off 6 bases at V and 0 bases at J, with 14 bases between the two ends. Here the CDR3 DNA reads TGTGCCAGCAGGAGGACAGCGAAAGCTAACTATGGCTACACCTTC. It yields the protein CASRRTAKANYGYTF.

The V gene is TRBV15, the J gene TRBJ2-7, with 7 bases lining up with TRBD2. Unmatched junction bases numbered 4, after V lost 1 base and J lost 1 base. The CDR3 runs 15 residues. CDR1 and CDR2 (germline): LNHNV, YYDKDF (reference sequence). In nucleotides, the CDR3 is TGTGCCACCAGCAGAGTGCCCGGGGGGTCCTACGAGCAGTACTTC. This encodes CATSRVPGGSYEQYF.

This clone was picked up a small number of times. V and J are TRBV11-2 and TRBJ1-6, with 8 positions matching TRBD1. CDR3 length: 13 amino acids. From germline, CDR1 is SGHAT and CDR2 FQNNGV. The V gene end was trimmed by 7 bases and the J gene end by 6 bases; junction bases not matched to a gene: 2. Here the CDR3 reads CASTTGGNSPLHF. In DNA, the CDR3 is TGTGCCAGCACCACAGGGGGTAATTCACCCCTCCACTTT.

This clone was detected only once. The chain recombines TRBV10-3 with TRBJ2-7; D remains ambiguous. Germline V lookup: CDR1 ENHRY, CDR2 SYGVKD. Trimming stripped 8 bases from V and 2 bases from J, with 10 bases between. This CDR3 is 12 amino acids long. This CDR3 reads CAISAGTYEQYF. DNA for the CDR3: TGTGCCATCTCGGCAGGTACCTACGAGCAGTACTTC.

This chain joins TRBV11-1 and TRBJ1-2; 10 bases are a match to TRBD1. Germline-derived CDR1 and CDR2 are SGHAT and FQDESV (reference sequence). There are 14 residues in the CDR3. The trim removed 4 bases at V and 7 bases at J, leaving 6 bases unmatched. DNA for the CDR3: TGTGCCAGCAGCTCGACAGGGGGCACCGCTGGCTACACCTTC. Amino acid sequence: CASSSTGGTAGYTF.

The chain couples TRBV6-1 to TRBJ1-1, with a possible D match to TRBD1 (5 bases). Looked up from germline, CDR1 is MNHNS and CDR2 is SASEGT. V was pared by 6 bases and J by 3 bases, with 14 bases between. The CDR3 covers 14 residues. CDR3 residues: CASSFRVGDTEAFF. The CDR3 DNA follows: TGTGCCAGCAGCTTCAGGGTAGGCGACACTGAAGCTTTCTTT.

This clone occurred once. The junction differs from germline at one of its ends, possibly a read error. The chain links TRBV2 to TRBJ2-7; D ambiguous. CDR1 is SNHLY and CDR2 is FYNNEI in the germline V gene. This CDR3 is 15 amino acids long. This CDR3 reads CASREGLSNSYEQYF. The CDR3 DNA reads as TGTGCCAGCAGGGAAGGCCTGAGCAACTCCTACGAGCAGTACTTC.

This clone was recorded once. V is TRBV5-6 and J is TRBJ2-7; TRBD1 aligns across 9 bases. Germline V gene data show CDR1 as SGHDT and CDR2 as YYEEEE. J gave up 2 bases and V 3 bases, and 3 bases lay outside the gene matches. The CDR3 totals 14 residues. CDR3 residues: CASSSGQGAYEQYF. The CDR3 DNA sequence: TGTGCCAGCAGCTCGGGACAGGGTGCCTACGAGCAGTACTTC.

The rearrangement links TRBV4-1 to TRBJ2-1, with 7 bases identical to TRBD2. V gave up 4 bases and J gave up 8 bases; unmatched junction bases: 11. Germline V lookup: CDR1 MGHRA, CDR2 YSYEKL. CDR3 size: 15 residues. Written as DNA, the CDR3 is TGCGCCAGCAGCCTTCAATGGGGGGGGTTGTATGAGCAGTTCTTC. This translates into CASSLQWGGLYEQFF.

This chain connects TRBV15 to TRBJ2-3; unclear D gene. Germline-derived CDR1 and CDR2 are LNHNV and YYDKDF (reference sequence). The V gene lost 3 bases and the J gene lost 4 bases, with 14 bases spanning the gap. The CDR3 contains 15 residues. CDR3 DNA: TGTGCCACCAGCAGGCCCCTACCATATGCAGATACGCAGTATTTT. Amino acid sequence: CATSRPLPYADTQYF.

The J gene is TRBJ1-4, the V gene TRBV5-1; D is perhaps TRBD1 (6 bases). Germline CDR1 is SGHRS and CDR2 is YFSETQ. Trimming cost V 0 bases and J 5 bases, with 14 bases left between them. The CDR3 runs 16 residues. In nucleotides, the CDR3 is TGCGCCAGCAGCTTGGAGCGCGTCAGGGGAAATGAAAAACTGTTTTTT. Protein: CASSLERVRGNEKLFF.

The chain joins TRBV18 to TRBJ2-2; TRBD2 aligns across 11 bases. The CDR3 sequence is 16 residues long. The germline V gene encodes CDR1 KGHSH and CDR2 LQKENI. Unmatched junction bases numbered 4, after V lost 3 bases and J lost 4 bases. CDR3 DNA sequence: TGTGCCAGCTCACCCGGGACTAGCGGAGTCACCGGGGAGCTGTTTTTT. Its translation is CASSPGTSGVTGELFF.

The chain joins TRBV4-3 to TRBJ2-7, with 7 bases matching TRBD1. Per the germline V gene, CDR1 is LGHNA and CDR2 is YSLEER. V lost 4 bases to trimming and J lost 7 bases; unmatched junction nucleotides: 7. The CDR3 consists of 13 residues. CDR3 bases: TGCGCCAGCAGCCTTCGGACAGGCTGGGAGCAGTACTTC. Amino acids: CASSLRTGWEQYF.

This chain joins TRBV10-3 and TRBJ1-2; the D is unclear. The CDR3 covers 14 residues. CDR1 and CDR2 from the germline V gene are ENHRY and SYGVKD. V lost 2 bases to trimming and J lost 5 bases, with 12 bases between them. CDR3 sequence reads: CAISEHETGYGYTF. The CDR3 bases are TGTGCCATCAGTGAGCACGAGACGGGGTATGGCTACACCTTC.

The chain uses TRBV28 and TRBJ1-1, with 8 bases identical to TRBD1. V trimming: 5 bases; J trimming: 2 bases; junction bases outside the gene matches: 4. Germline values: CDR1 MDHEN, CDR2 SYDVKM. CDR3 length: 14 residues. CDR3 region: CASSQTGVNTEAFF. CDR3 nucleotides: TGTGCCAGCAGTCAGACAGGGGTCAACACTGAAGCTTTCTTT.

The chain joins TRBV7-2 to TRBJ2-5; perhaps TRBD1 as D (5 bases). V gave up 2 bases and J gave up 2 bases, with 6 bases separating them. The germline gives CDR1 SGHTA, CDR2 FQGNSA. The CDR3 totals 13 residues. The CDR3 here is CASSLRGQETQYF. As DNA, the CDR3 is TGTGCCAGCAGCTTAAGGGGACAAGAGACCCAGTACTTC.

The chain is built from TRBV19 and TRBJ1-6; 8 bases fit TRBD1. Germline CDR1 and CDR2: LNHDA and SQIVND (reference sequence). The junction had 6 bases not matched to a gene; V was cut back by 5 bases and J by 9 bases. There are 14 residues in the CDR3. The CDR3 loop is CASSSQGARSPLHF. CDR3 nucleotide sequence: TGTGCCAGTAGTTCGCAGGGGGCCCGTTCACCCCTCCACTTT.

Here the CDR3 DNA reads TGTGCCAGCAGCAGGACAGCCAATGAGCAGTTCTTC. It encodes CASSRTANEQFF. The rearrangement joins TRBV6-5 to TRBJ2-1; tentatively, D is TRBD1 (6 bases). Trimming removed 6 bases at V and 6 bases at J, with 9 bases between. Germline CDR1 reads MNHEY; CDR2 reads SVGAGI. The CDR3 runs to 12 residues.

The V gene is TRBV11-2, the J gene TRBJ2-1, with D perhaps TRBD1 (5 bases). V lost 1 base and J 8 bases, leaving 21 bases between the germline ends. The germline V gene encodes CDR1 SGHAT and CDR2 FQNNGV. The CDR3 sequence is 17 residues long. The CDR3 DNA reads TGTGCCAGCAGCTTAGGTCCCGGACAAAGTTTCTGGGATGAGCAGTTCTTC. This codes for CASSLGPGQSFWDEQFF.

Of note for this clone: Sequence at one end of the junction differs from germline and may be a read error. The CDR3 here is CAISWGGNTGELFF. CDR3 coding DNA: TGTGCCATCAGCTGGGGAGGCAACACCGGGGAGCTGTTTTTT. The chain carries TRBV15 and TRBJ2-2; weak D call: TRBD2 (6 bases). Germline V gene lookup returns CDR1 LNHNV and CDR2 YYDKDF (reference sequence). The CDR3 has 14 residues.

The genes are TRBV25-1 and TRBJ2-1; 12 bases are a match to TRBD1. The germline V gene has CDR1 MGHDK and CDR2 SYGVNS. Trimming cost V 1 base and J 8 bases; bases outside gene matches: 6. The CDR3 has 16 amino acids. The CDR3 sequence: CASSEFEGTGGDEQFF. The CDR3 nucleotides are TGTGCCAGCAGTGAATTCGAGGGGACAGGGGGCGATGAGCAGTTCTTC.

This chain joins TRBV6-5 and TRBJ2-5; TRBD2 agrees at 8 bases. There are 13 residues in the CDR3. J lost 5 bases, V lost 6 bases, and 5 bases had no gene match. Germline CDR1 reads MNHEY; CDR2 reads SVGAGI. The CDR3 spells CASRAGARETQYF. CDR3 DNA: TGTGCCAGCAGAGCGGGAGCGAGGGAGACCCAGTACTTC.

The rearrangement uses TRBV28 and TRBJ1-1; 7 bases map to TRBD1. This CDR3 spans 14 amino acids. The junction had 8 bases not matched to a gene; V was cut back by 6 bases and J by 4 bases. Germline V gene lookup returns CDR1 MDHEN and CDR2 SYDVKM. The CDR3 is CASRRRGPGTEAFF. The DNA of the CDR3 is TGTGCCAGCAGGCGGAGGGGGCCGGGCACTGAAGCTTTCTTT.

The chain links TRBV5-4 to TRBJ1-2; 8 nucleotides match TRBD1. Germline trimming cut 4 bases from V and 2 bases from J; bases unmatched to any gene: 4. Per the germline V gene, CDR1 is SGHNT and CDR2 is YYREEE (reference sequence). This CDR3 region has 14 residues. Written as DNA, the CDR3 is TGTGCCAGCAGCCCGGACAGGGCCAACTATGGCTACACCTTC. Residues: CASSPDRANYGYTF.